The clone carrying this TCR beta chain was detected a few times. The source of the sample is a study of T-cell memory formation after mild COVID-19. The V and J ends lost 3 bases and 2 bases respectively, with 11 bases between them. This CDR3 region has 14 residues. Germline CDR1 SGDLS, CDR2 YYNGEE. One entry per CDR3 protein results from TCRdb running MiXCR on the 5' RACE reads. Among nearly 350,000 distinct CDR3 sequences listed, approximately 12% were seen once. This sequence joins TRBV9 and TRBJ1-2; D possibly corresponds to TRBD1 (5 bases). This TCR came from a young man who had mild COVID-19 (a few samples of this study predate the infection). Cell type and time point are not known. Sequencing input: PBMCs or a T cell subset sorted from them (not recorded which). Here the CDR3 reads CASSATDLNYGYTF. CDR3 sequence (DNA): TGTGCCAGCAGCGCGACAGACTTGAACTATGGCTACACCTTC.